This T cell receptor beta chain was obtained from a study of blood T cell repertoires in COVID-19. Study overall: Sites in the United States, Italy and Spain provided acute and convalescent COVID-19 samples. The cDNA or gDNA used as material had been derived from T cells, B-cell-depleted T cells, or PBMCs.

CDR1 KGHSH and CDR2 LQKENI come from the germline V gene. This CDR3 region has 13 residues. V lost 3 bases and J 3 bases, leaving 6 bases between the germline ends. In the original workflow: Nucleated cell number was recorded as an estimate derived from reference gene primer amplification. The table came from immunoSEQ multiplex PCR; TCRdb's copy has only in-frame clones and leaves some out. For V, J and clone size, that table is used; D and trimming come from the DNA. The sample lists roughly 120,000 clones, roughly 83% occurring once. The rearrangement uses TRBV18 and TRBJ1-3; no definite D call. Sequencing was done on a sample of peripheral blood. The clonotype comes from a woman in her 70s with acute or convalescent COVID-19. The CDR3 DNA follows: TGTGCCAGCTCACCTTACGGTGGAAACACCATATATTTT. This translates into CASSPYGGNTIYF. The complete variable domain, with remaining parts taken from reference TRBV18 and TRBJ1-3, reads NAGVMQNPRHLVRRRGQEARLRCSPMKGHSHVYWYRQLPEEGLKFMVYLQKENIIDESGMPKERFSAEFPKEGPSILRIQQVVRGDSAAYFCASSPYGGNTIYFGEGSWLTVV.